These 9 T cell receptor beta chains were sequenced from one sample in a study of blood T cell repertoires in COVID-19 (dated by TCRdb to the early 2020s). Library construction relied on the immunoSEQ multiplex PCR assay. TCRdb carries this immuneACCESS record with in-frame sequences only. Its versions omit some clonotypes, under half of them owing to an unresolved V gene in the studies checked, with the rest unexplained. In all, the sample holds a few hundred thousand clones, and more than 75% of those were seen once. Together, the top ten hold more than 1% of the sample. The sequenced material came from PBMCs or T cells enriched from blood (not recorded which). The receptors here all came from a woman younger than 30 who had recovered from COVID-19.

The chain couples TRBV6-4 to TRBJ2-1; D might be TRBD2 (5 bases). Germline V CDR1 and CDR2: MRHNA, SNTAGT. Trimming removed 0 bases at V and 7 bases at J, with 7 bases between. CDR3 length: 13 residues. CDR3 nucleotides: TGTGCCAGCAGTGACTCGAGAGGGAATGAGCAGTTCTTC. As protein: CASSDSRGNEQFF.

V and J are TRBV4-1 and TRBJ2-5, with 9 bases that match TRBD2. The CDR3 covers 16 residues. From germline, CDR1 is MGHRA and CDR2 YSYEKL. The V gene end was trimmed by 5 bases and the J gene end by 8 bases; junction bases not matched to a gene: 15. CDR3 in DNA: TGCGCCAGCAGCTTCCGGGCGGCTAGCGGGGTTCGCACCCAGTACTTC. It codes for CASSFRAASGVRTQYF.

In nucleotides, the CDR3 is TGTGCCAGCAGCTTAGCGAACAGGGGAATGAACACTGAAGCTTTCTTT. Translated: CASSLANRGMNTEAFF. This chain links TRBV7-9 with TRBJ1-1; 7 bases agree with TRBD1. Germline CDR1 SEHNR, CDR2 FQNEAQ (reference sequence). The CDR3 is 16 residues long. J was trimmed by 0 bases and V by 0 bases; bases with no gene match: 4.

In its sample, this clone was seen once. The chain has TRBV11-2 and TRBJ1-2, with TRBD1 matching 10 bases. The CDR3 spans 19 residues. The germline V gene encodes CDR1 SGHAT and CDR2 FQNNGV. V trimming: 2 bases; J trimming: 3 bases; junction bases outside the gene matches: 15. Written as DNA, the CDR3 is TGTGCCAGCAGCTTACCCCGAACCGGGACAGGGGCCTCACACTATGGCTACACCTTC. It specifies CASSLPRTGTGASHYGYTF.

The chain couples TRBV6-2 or TRBV6-3 to TRBJ1-1; 9 positions agree with TRBD1. Germline V gene sequence: CDR1 MNHEY, CDR2 SVGEGT. CDR3 length equals 17 residues. After removal of 2 bases from V and 6 bases from J, the junction contained 13 bases not matched to a gene. This CDR3 is CASSYDWTGEWVAEAFF. The CDR3 DNA follows: TGTGCCAGCAGTTACGATTGGACAGGGGAATGGGTCGCTGAAGCTTTCTTT.

The rearrangement joins TRBV27 to TRBJ1-2, with 8 nucleotides matching TRBD1. With 3 bases clipped from V and 5 bases from J, the junction kept 5 bases outside the gene matches. There are 14 residues in the CDR3. CDR1 MNHEY and CDR2 SMNVEV come from the germline V gene (reference sequence). In DNA form, the CDR3 reads TGTGCCAGCAGTTTGGGGACAGGTGGTTATGGCTACACCTTC. Protein: CASSLGTGGYGYTF.

V and J are TRBV3-1 (or the pseudogene TRBV3-2) and TRBJ1-1; D remains ambiguous. Germline V gene data show CDR1 as LGHDT and CDR2 as YNNKEL (reference sequence). V shed 1 base and J shed 1 base, with 13 bases lying between them. The CDR3 extends over 16 amino acids. CDR3 coding DNA: TGTGCCAGCAGCCAAGTACGGGGTGACCCGAACACTGAAGCTTTCTTT. This codes for CASSQVRGDPNTEAFF.

V gene TRBV5-1 combines with J gene TRBJ2-5; 12 nucleotides line up with TRBD1. This CDR3 has 16 residues. The ends lost 4 bases at V and 7 bases at J; junction bases unmatched: 11. Germline V lookup: CDR1 SGHRS, CDR2 YFSETQ. CDR3 residues: CASSQGTGGLLATQYF. The DNA for the CDR3 is TGCGCCAGCAGCCAAGGGACAGGGGGCCTCTTGGCGACCCAGTACTTC.

This sequence joins TRBV6-7 and TRBJ2-4; D might be TRBD2 (5 bases). TRBV6-7 is identified as an open reading frame with a role that is uncertain. The CDR3 consists of 16 residues. V lost 2 bases and J lost 6, with 17 bases in between. The DNA for the CDR3 is TGTGCCAGCAGTTACACCGGAGGCGAGGTAGCAAACATTCAGTACTTC. It yields the protein CASSYTGGEVANIQYF.